This T cell receptor (beta chain) was captured in a study of CD8 T cells in Susac syndrome. Study-level findings and limits: TCR sequencing and HLA analysis covered a relatively small number of individuals.

TCR beta sequencing covered blood CD8+ and CD4+ T cells. The CDR3 is made up of 15 amino acids. From germline, CDR1 is SEHNR and CDR2 FQNEAQ (reference sequence). J lost 6 bases, V lost 5 bases, and 8 bases had no gene match. After extraction with the RNeasy kit, roughly 0.5 to 1 ug of the RNA was reverse transcribed using random hexamers. The immunoSEQ assay covered 54 Vbeta and 13 Jbeta segments for CDR3. One entry per CDR3 protein results from TCRdb running MiXCR on the immunoSEQ multiplex PCR reads. The table shows 250,000 to 300,000 distinct CDR3 sequences, with 70% to 90% occurring only once. Of note for this clonotype: Its antigen remains unidentified.

The sequence came from a human donor with multiple sclerosis. Sample: CD8+ T cells from PBMCs. This chain joins TRBV7-9 and TRBJ1-4, with TRBD1 matching 8 bases. The CDR3 DNA reads TGTGCCAGCAGCCCTACAGGGGGTCGGGATGAAAAACTGTTTTTT. It encodes CASSPTGGRDEKLFF.